What follows is one T cell receptor (beta chain) and its context. Its antigen is not yet known. The record has no base qualities; no much larger clone is one base away. The immunoSEQ Assay was used to sequence TCRbeta CDR3 regions. After extraction, genomic DNA underwent amplification by bias-controlled multiplex PCR, followed by high-throughput sequencing. The study's processing was this. To quantify the absolute abundance of every unique TCRbeta CDR3 region, sequences were collapsed and filtered. T cell fraction was estimated by normalization of TCRbeta template counts to usable DNA, with usable DNA being measured through amplification of reference genes present in all nucleated cells. Repertoire TCRs were annotated as SARS-CoV-2-specific when V gene, CDR3 amino acid sequence and J gene were exactly matched to a known reactive TCR set. The reference SARS-CoV-2 TCR set was obtained from MIRA and was filtered for enrichment in COVID-19-positive ImmuneCODE repertoires, whereby public or cross-reactive TCRs were removed. Using the MIRA antigens, annotated TCRs were further analysed by specific ORF or by position within an ORF. Breadth was defined as annotated unique rearrangements over total unique productive rearrangements; depth was the summed frequency of those rearrangements. Two-sided Wilcoxon rank-sum tests were applied when comparing TCR breadth between groups. This is the immuneACCESS table as TCRdb keeps it, with only in-frame sequences that have V and J called. A part of the clones is gone; compared with another copy, unresolved V genes explain less than half, and the rest is unexplained. V and J calls and clone size come straight from that table; D and trimming were deduced from the DNA. Across this sample there are approximately 280,000 clones, with about 90% seen only once. Roughly 3.5% of the sample goes to the ten largest clones.

In the germline V gene (reference sequence), CDR1 corresponds to LNHDA and CDR2 to SQIVND. The junction shows trimming of 4 bases on V and 3 bases on J, and the gene matches do not reach 11 bases of it. The CDR3 runs 17 residues from the cysteine to the phenylalanine. Here the CDR3 DNA is all that survives: 51 bases in frame from base 1. The entry originates in a study of Ad26.COV2.S vaccination and SARS-CoV-2 variants (dated by TCRdb to 2020 to 2022). Some background on the complete study: Donors in the vaccine arm were drawn from COV1001, a phase I-IIa trial of Ad26.COV2.S in healthy adults that was multicentre, randomized, double-blind and placebo-controlled. Ad26.COV2.S was given intramuscularly at 5x10^10 or 1x10^11 viral particles, as a single shot or as two shots 56 days apart. Sequencing of the TCRbeta repertoire served to evaluate the specificity and breadth of SARS-CoV-2-reactive T cell receptors following Ad26.COV2.S vaccination. A total of roughly 32 samples were included in the TCR-sequenced set, comprising some 20 Ad26.COV2.S vaccine recipients, 5 placebo recipients and 8 SARS-CoV-2 convalescent individuals. Participants in the trial were split at random into five groups of five each, receiving low-dose or high-dose Ad26.COV2.S once or twice, or else placebo on both occasions. Throughout the experiments and outcome assessment, investigators stayed blinded to trial group allocation. Overall results and qualifications from the work: Spike-specific TCR breadth was higher in Ad26.COV2.S recipients than in placebo recipients (P = 0.0014). Comparing responses between vaccine doses or regimens was not something the study was powered to do. The authors noted that total T cell responses may have been underestimated by the TCR breadth and depth analyses. After vaccination, spike-specific CD8+ and CD4+ T cell responses were reported to show substantial breadth. Comparable non-spike TCR breadth was observed between vaccine and placebo recipients, consistent with only spike being contained in the vaccine.

The intended sense of this specimen's treatment or condition label: around 19 received Ad26.COV2.S at low or high dose, single or two shots; roughly five received placebo; per-sample allocation not given. Repertoires of vaccine and placebo recipients were sequenced from samples collected on day 63 after the first injection. Cohort 1b enrolled about 25 adults aged 18-55 years at a single site in Boston, USA, between 29 July and 7 August 2020. Ad26.COV2.S consisted of a replication-incompetent adenovirus type 26 vector by which a prefusion-stabilized SARS-CoV-2 spike protein from the original Wuhan strain was expressed.

The specimen was peripheral blood, collected in a trial of Ad26.COV2.S vaccine versus placebo. In this chain, TRBV19 is recombined with TRBJ2-1; 8 central bases correspond to TRBD2. This TCR derives from a person between 18 and 65 years old who received the Ad26.COV2.S COVID-19 vaccine or a placebo. The DNA is as follows: TGTGCCAGTAGTAGCGGGGGGTTCTTTTCGGGCTACAATGAGCAGTTCTTC. Its amino acids are CASSSGGFFSGYNEQFF. Outside the CDR3, residues come from the reference TRBV19 and TRBJ2-1 proteins, so the full variable domain is: DGGITQSPKYLFRKEGQNVTLSCEQNLNHDAMYWYRQDPGQGLRLIYYSQIVNDFQKGDIAEGYSVSREKKESFPLTVTSAQKNPTAFYLCASSSGGFFSGYNEQFFGPGTRLTVL.